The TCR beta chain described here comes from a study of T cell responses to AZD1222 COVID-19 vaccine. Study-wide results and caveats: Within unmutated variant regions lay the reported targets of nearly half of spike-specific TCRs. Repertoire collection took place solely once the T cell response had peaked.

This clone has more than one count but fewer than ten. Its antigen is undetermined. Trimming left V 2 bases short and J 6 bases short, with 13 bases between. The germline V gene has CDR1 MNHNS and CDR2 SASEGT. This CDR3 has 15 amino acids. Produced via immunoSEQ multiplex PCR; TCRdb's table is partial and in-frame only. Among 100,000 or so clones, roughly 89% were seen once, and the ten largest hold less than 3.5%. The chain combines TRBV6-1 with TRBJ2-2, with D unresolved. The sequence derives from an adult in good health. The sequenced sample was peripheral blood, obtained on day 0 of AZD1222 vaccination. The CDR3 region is CASSESWGGSGELFF. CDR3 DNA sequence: TGTGCCAGCAGTGAAAGTTGGGGTGGTTCCGGGGAGCTGTTTTTT.